These T cell receptor beta chains were read from a single sample in a study of blood T cell repertoires in COVID-19. TCRdb keeps only in-frame clones here, not all; method: immunoSEQ multiplex PCR. The repertoire has about 120,000 clones, roughly four fifths of them found once; the top ten carry about 12%. Sequenced: peripheral blood. All receptors derive from a human donor in a cohort sampled during active COVID-19. Both conserved end residues are part of each CDR3. A D gene is named only where the DNA matches it firmly. The size entry is marked missing in some rows and otherwise reads once, few, many or a size class.

d_call j_call cdr3_length v_call clone_size cdr3_nt cdr3_aa
. TRBJ2-3 15 TRBV2 . TGTGCCACTACGAGGAGGGGGCCCAGCACAGATACGCAGTATTTT CATTRRGPSTDTQYF
. TRBJ1-6 14 TRBV19 . TGTGCCAGTAGTGCAGGGCCCTATAATTCACCCCTCCACTTT CASSAGPYNSPLHF
. TRBJ2-7 14 TRBV10-1 . TGCGCCAGCAGTGCCGGGACTGACGAGCAAGAGCAGTACTTC CASSAGTDEQEQYF
TRBD1 TRBJ2-7 15 TRBV6-1 . TGTGCCAGCAGTGTAGCCGGGACAGGGGCCTACGAGCAGTACTTC CASSVAGTGAYEQYF
TRBD1 TRBJ1-2 13 TRBV5-4 . TGTGCCAGCAGAACAGGGGAACCCTATGGCTACACCTTC CASRTGEPYGYTF
TRBD1 TRBJ2-7 14 TRBV6-1 . TGTGCCAGCAGTGAAGTAAAGGGGGCTTACGAGCAGTACTTC CASSEVKGAYEQYF
. TRBJ1-2 13 TRBV29-1 . TGCAGCGTTGGACAGCCCGGCGCAGGAAGCTACACCTTC CSVGQPGAGSYTF
TRBD2 TRBJ2-7 17 TRBV19 . TGTGCCAGTAGTAGGACTAGCGGGGGCCGTGGCTCCTACGAGCAGTACTTC CASSRTSGGRGSYEQYF
. TRBJ2-2 13 TRBV7-2 . TGTGCCAGCAGCAGGGGGGGCACCGGGGAGCTGTTTTTT CASSRGGTGELFF
TRBD2 TRBJ2-7 14 TRBV7-2 . TGTGCCAGCAGCCGCGGGGGGGGTGTCAACGAGCAGTACTTC CASSRGGGVNEQYF
. TRBJ1-6 16 TRBV5-1 . TGCGCCAGCAGCTTGGCCCAGGGGTTACCCAATTCACCCCTCCACTTT CASSLAQGLPNSPLHF
. TRBJ2-2 16 TRBV5-1 . TGCGCCAGCAGCGTAACAGGGTCCGTAAACACCGGGGAGCTGTTTTTT CASSVTGSVNTGELFF
. TRBJ1-6 14 TRBV6-6 . TGTGCCAGCAGTTTATGGACTCGGGATTCACCCCTCCACTTT CASSLWTRDSPLHF
. TRBJ2-5 15 TRBV7-9 . TGTGCCAGCAGCTTAGGTAGCGGTTCCCAAGAGACCCAGTACTTC CASSLGSGSQETQYF
TRBD1 TRBJ1-2 15 TRBV5-1 . TGCGCCAGCAGCCCGACCTTACAGGGGGACTATGGCTACACCTTC CASSPTLQGDYGYTF
. TRBJ2-3 14 TRBV4-2 . TGTGCCAGCAGCCCGGAGGGGGGGGCAGATACGCAGTATTTT CASSPEGGADTQYF
. TRBJ1-2 14 TRBV6-2/TRBV6-3 once TGTGCCAGCAGTTACTCGTCGGCCGGAGGAGGCTACACCTTC CASSYSSAGGGYTF
TRBD2 TRBJ2-1 15 TRBV11-2 . TGTGCCAGCAGCTTTCAACTAGCGGGTTACAATGAGCAGTTCTTC CASSFQLAGYNEQFF
TRBD1 TRBJ1-1 14 TRBV10-3 . TGTGCCATCAAAGAACGGACAGGGGCCACTGAAGCTTTCTTT CAIKERTGATEAFF
TRBD2 TRBJ2-5 16 TRBV4-3 few TGCGCCAGCAGCCAAGATTTCGCGGGGGGACAAGAGACCCAGTACTTC CASSQDFAGGQETQYF
TRBD1 TRBJ1-1 16 TRBV7-8 . TGTGCCAGCAGCTTCCGACAGGGACACATGAACACTGAAGCTTTCTTT CASSFRQGHMNTEAFF
TRBD2 TRBJ2-5 16 TRBV2 . TGTGCCAGCATTGCTAGCGGGGGGTTCTACCAAGAGACCCAGTACTTC CASIASGGFYQETQYF
TRBD2 TRBJ2-7 16 TRBV11-2 . TGTGCCAGCAGCTTAGTGAGCGGGGGGGGTACCTACGAGCAGTACTTC CASSLVSGGGTYEQYF
. TRBJ1-2 13 TRBV5-8 . TGTGCCAGCAGCTTGGAGGACAGCTATGGCTACACCTTC CASSLEDSYGYTF
. TRBJ2-7 16 TRBV3-1/TRBV3-2 few TGTGCCAGCAGCCAGCAGGTGGCAGGGGATAGATACGAGCAGTACTTC CASSQQVAGDRYEQYF
TRBD1 TRBJ2-3 16 TRBV3-1/TRBV3-2 . TGTGCCAGCAGCCAAGGCGGACAGGGGGGAACAGATACGCAGTATTTT CASSQGGQGGTDTQYF